What follows are 7 T cell receptor beta chains derived from one specimen sequenced in a study of blood T cells in healthy people across ages. A second roughly 6 to 12 cycle PCR used barcoded and J-beta primers. In TCRdb, the 5' RACE reads were re-called with MiXCR into one record per CDR3 protein. The table records roughly 650,000 distinct CDR3 sequences, approximately 31% of them present only once. Input material: blood. These receptors all stem from an elderly woman in good health.

This clonotype was seen ten or more times. The chain is built from TRBV3-1 and TRBJ2-1, with D tentatively TRBD1 (6 bases). V gave up 1 base and J gave up 7 bases, with 11 bases separating them. The CDR3 covers 14 residues. Germline-derived CDR1 and CDR2 are LGHDT and YNNKEL (reference sequence). DNA for the CDR3: TGTGCCAGCAGCCAAGTTAGGCAGGGGAATGAGCAGTTCTTC. Protein: CASSQVRQGNEQFF.

This clonotype showed up many times. The V gene is TRBV20-1, the J gene TRBJ2-5; no clear D. The CDR3 has 14 residues. Per the germline V gene, CDR1 is DFQATT and CDR2 is SNEGSKA (reference sequence). V shed 3 bases and J shed 1 base, with 12 bases lying between them. CDR3 region: CSASEAQIQETQYF. DNA of the CDR3: TGCAGTGCTAGCGAGGCACAGATCCAAGAGACCCAGTACTTC.

At least ten counts were recorded for this clonotype. The chain uses TRBV7-2 and TRBJ2-7; a weak D match, TRBD2 (5 bases). V lost 5 bases and J 0 bases, leaving 11 bases between the germline ends. The germline gives CDR1 SGHTA, CDR2 FQGNSA. This CDR3 has 14 residues. As DNA, the CDR3 is TGTGCCAGCAGCCCGGACTTTAGCTCCTACGAGCAGTACTTC. This codes for CASSPDFSSYEQYF.

This clonotype was seen many times. The CDR3 sequence is CASRRGTEYNSPLHF. CDR3 coding DNA: TGTGCCAGCAGGAGGGGGACGGAGTATAATTCACCCCTCCACTTT. The rearrangement uses TRBV9 and TRBJ1-6; D may be TRBD1 (6 bases). Germline CDR1 reads SGDLS; CDR2 reads YYNGEE. Deletions cut 5 bases from V and 4 bases from J, with 13 bases between. The CDR3 consists of 15 residues. Drawing the rest from reference TRBV9 and TRBJ1-6, the complete variable domain is DSGVTQTPKHLITATGQRVTLRCSPRSGDLSVYWYQQSLDQGLQFLIQYYNGEERAKGNILERFSAQQFPDLHSELNLSSLELGDSALYFCASRRGTEYNSPLHFGNGTRLTVT.

This clonotype was recorded at least ten times. The rearrangement links TRBV13 to TRBJ1-2; 7 bases are a match to TRBD1. CDR1 and CDR2 from the germline V gene are PRHDT and FYEKMQ (reference sequence). CDR3 size: 13 residues. The V segment lost 5 bases and the J segment 7 bases; nucleotides outside the gene matches: 7. The CDR3 spells CASSPGRGSGYTF. CDR3 in DNA: TGTGCCAGCAGCCCCGGCAGGGGGTCTGGCTACACCTTC. Full variable domain (missing parts from reference TRBV13 and TRBJ1-2): AAGVIQSPRHLIKEKRETATLKCYPIPRHDTVYWYQQGPGQDPQFLISFYEKMQSDKGSIPDRFSAQQFSDYHSELNMSSLELGDSALYFCASSPGRGSGYTFGSGTRLTVV.

This clonotype was detected many times. J is TRBJ2-3 and V is TRBV15; D gene uncertain. Germline values: CDR1 LNHNV, CDR2 YYDKDF (reference sequence). The CDR3 contains 14 residues. Between the trimmed V and J ends, which lost 0 bases and 7 bases, there was a span of 11 bases. This chain's CDR3 is CATSRDKGVYTQYF. The CDR3 DNA follows: TGTGCCACCAGCAGAGATAAAGGAGTATATACGCAGTATTTT.

A few counts support this clonotype. This sequence may be a read error, since a much larger clone differs from it by one base. The V and J genes are TRBV4-1 and TRBJ2-5; 12 bases align to TRBD1. The CDR3 contains 17 residues. Germline assignment: CDR1 MGHRA and CDR2 YSYEKL. The CDR3 protein is CASSEGLGQGAQETRYF. CDR3 sequence (DNA): TGCGCCAGCAGCGAAGGACTGGGACAGGGGGCCCAAGAGACCCGGTACTTC.